A single sample gave rise to the 30 T cell receptor beta chains below, sequenced in a study of post-analysis software for immune sequencing data. Study-wide points: TRBV5-6, TRBV5-1 and TRBV20-1 belonged to a set of roughly 5 TRBV segments that were more frequent in patients than controls.

Built from TCR beta cDNA, the libraries had unique molecular identifiers in them. Using its own MiXCR run on the PCR reads, TCRdb lists one record per CDR3 protein. Of 350,000 to 450,000 distinct CDR3 sequences listed, roughly 30% are singletons. No antigen is known for these receptors. The material sequenced was blood. These receptor sequences come from a girl aged 5-17 years with multiple sclerosis.

The V call is TRBV20-1, the J call TRBJ2-2, with 11 nucleotides matching TRBD2. Unmatched junction bases numbered 11, after V lost 4 bases and J lost 4 bases. Germline V gene sequence: CDR1 DFQATT, CDR2 SNEGSKA (reference sequence). The CDR3 length is 17 residues. CDR3: CSAKSVAGGRRTGELFF. Written as DNA, the CDR3 is TGCAGTGCTAAATCTGTAGCGGGGGGGCGTCGCACCGGGGAGCTGTTTTTT.

The V call is TRBV12-3 or TRBV12-4, the J call TRBJ2-1; D remains ambiguous. There are 15 residues in the CDR3. Trimming shortened V by 2 bases and J by 6 bases, and 14 bases separated the two germline ends. CDR3 sequence (DNA): TGTGCCAGCAGTTTACGCGGTTCCTCGGCCAATGAGCAGTTCTTC. As protein: CASSLRGSSANEQFF.

This chain links TRBV7-2 with TRBJ2-7; perhaps TRBD2 as D (5 bases). CDR3 length equals 15 residues. The germline V gene has CDR1 SGHTA and CDR2 FQGNSA. Trimming pared 4 bases from V and 2 bases from J, leaving 15 bases between. Here the CDR3 reads CASSWRQGGPYEQYF. For the CDR3, the DNA is TGTGCCAGCAGCTGGAGACAAGGAGGCCCCTACGAGCAGTACTTC.

This clonotype was recorded many times. The rearrangement links TRBV6-5 to TRBJ2-7, with D hard to call. The CDR3 runs to 13 residues. The V gene's germline CDR1 is MNHEY and CDR2 SVGAGI. The V end lost 0 bases, the J end lost 3 bases, and 6 bases lay between the germline ends. The DNA of the CDR3 is TGTGCCAGCAGTTACTCGAACAGCTACGAGCAGTACTTC. Translated, it gives CASSYSNSYEQYF.

The chain links TRBV12-3 or TRBV12-4 to TRBJ2-1; D gene ambiguous. The V end was cut by 5 bases, the J end by 11 bases, with 13 bases between. This CDR3 has 12 residues. CDR3 bases: TGTGCCAGCAGTGCCCGGGTGGTGAAGCAGTTCTTC. Protein sequence: CASSARVVKQFF.

This clonotype was picked up a small number of times. CDR3 protein: CASSVASEYTDTQYF. Here the CDR3 DNA reads TGTGCCAGCAGCGTAGCTTCCGAGTACACAGATACGCAGTATTTT. The chain recombines TRBV9 with TRBJ2-3; D unresolved. This CDR3 spans 15 amino acids. CDR1 and CDR2 (germline): SGDLS, YYNGEE. Between the trimmed V and J ends, which lost 0 bases and 2 bases, there was a span of 10 bases.

The chain combines TRBV7-3 with TRBJ2-1; 7 bases line up with TRBD2. After removal of 2 bases from V and 6 bases from J, the junction contained 7 bases not matched to a gene. Germline CDR1 reads SGHTA; CDR2 reads FQGTGA. This CDR3 spans 15 amino acids. CDR3 amino acids: CASSLEAGTCNEQFF. In DNA form, the CDR3 reads TGTGCCAGCAGCTTAGAAGCGGGGACGTGCAATGAGCAGTTCTTC.

The rearrangement joins TRBV4-3 to TRBJ1-1; possible D gene TRBD1, 5 bases. This CDR3 has 14 residues. Trimming shortened V by 4 bases and J by 4 bases, and 13 bases separated the two germline ends. Germline V gene data show CDR1 as LGHNA and CDR2 as YSLEER. CDR3 region: CASSRLGEGTEAFF. The CDR3 DNA is TGCGCCAGCAGCCGGCTAGGGGAAGGCACTGAAGCTTTCTTT.

For the CDR3, the DNA is TGTGCCAGCAAGGGGGGCGCAGATCAGCCCCAGCATTTT. Translated: CASKGGADQPQHF. The rearrangement joins TRBV6-5 to TRBJ1-5; D perhaps matches TRBD1 (6 bases). Trimming removed 7 bases from V and 5 bases from J, with 12 bases in between. From germline, CDR1 is MNHEY and CDR2 SVGAGI. CDR3 length: 13 residues.

In its sample, this clonotype was seen a few times. The chain uses TRBV29-1 and TRBJ2-4; tentatively, D is TRBD1 (6 bases). V gave up 4 bases and J gave up 6 bases, with 13 bases separating them. This CDR3 has 13 residues. Germline-derived CDR1 and CDR2 are SQVTM and ANQGSEA. This CDR3 reads CSVGAGDGNIQYF. The CDR3 coding sequence is TGCAGCGTTGGGGCAGGGGATGGAAACATTCAGTACTTC.

The chain carries TRBV2 and TRBJ2-3, with D perhaps matching TRBD2 (5 bases). The V end was cut by 8 bases, the J end by 3 bases, with 15 bases between. The CDR3 has 14 residues. CDR1 SNHLY and CDR2 FYNNEI come from the germline V gene. CDR3 protein: CASPASSRTDTQYF. CDR3 DNA: TGTGCCAGCCCGGCTAGCTCACGGACAGATACGCAGTATTTT.

This clonotype has only a few counts. The V call is TRBV4-3, the J call TRBJ2-7; 10 nucleotides align to TRBD1. Near its end, the DNA agrees better with TRBJ2-5, so the J call may be wrong. The CDR3 spans 15 residues. Germline-derived CDR1 and CDR2 are LGHNA and YSLEER. CDR3 region: CASSQGQGARETQYF. In DNA form, the CDR3 reads TGCGCCAGCAGCCAAGGACAGGGGGCGCGGGAGACCCAGTACTTC.

The J gene is TRBJ2-5, the V gene TRBV7-8; 10 positions match TRBD2. V shed 5 bases, J shed 0 bases, and the junction held 3 bases outside the gene matches. The CDR3 runs to 15 residues. The germline CDR1 and CDR2 sequences are SGHVS and FQNEAQ. In DNA, the CDR3 is TGTGCCAGCAGCAATAGCGGGGGGTACCAAGAGACCCAGTACTTC. Protein: CASSNSGGYQETQYF.

This chain connects TRBV19 to TRBJ2-3; 7 bases align to TRBD2. CDR3 length: 15 residues. Germline CDR1 LNHDA, CDR2 SQIVND (reference sequence). The J segment lost 2 bases and the V segment lost 8 bases, leaving 10 bases of the junction unmatched. The DNA of the CDR3 is TGTGCCAGTGCCCCCGGGGGGTCCCACACAGATACGCAGTATTTT. Translation: CASAPGGSHTDTQYF.

This clonotype was picked up many times. This chain uses TRBV29-1 with TRBJ2-7, with TRBD2 identical over 8 bases. The germline V gene encodes CDR1 SQVTM and CDR2 ANQGSEA. The CDR3 totals 12 residues. Losses at the gene ends were 0 bases for V and 7 bases for J; bases not matched to a gene: 2. This chain's CDR3 is CSVEDPGGEQYF. CDR3 nucleotide sequence: TGCAGCGTTGAAGATCCGGGGGGGGAGCAGTACTTC.

J is TRBJ2-3 and V is TRBV3-1, with D possibly matching TRBD1 (7 bases). V was clipped by 4 bases and J by 2 bases, with 16 bases between them. Germline V gene lookup returns CDR1 LGHDT and CDR2 YNNKEL (reference sequence). The CDR3 is 16 amino acids. This chain's CDR3 is CASSRDQGGLTDTQYF. In DNA form, the CDR3 reads TGTGCCAGCAGCCGGGATCAGGGGGGACTCACAGATACGCAGTATTTT.

CDR3 sequence (DNA): TGTGCCAGTAGCGACAGGGGATGGGACACTGAAGCTTTCTTT. Protein: CASSDRGWDTEAFF. V and J are TRBV19 and TRBJ1-1, with TRBD1 identical over 8 bases. Germline CDR1 is LNHDA and CDR2 is SQIVND (reference sequence). CDR3 length: 14 residues. V was clipped by 6 bases and J by 3 bases; unmatched bases: 6.

The genes are TRBV20-1 and TRBJ1-1; the match to TRBD1 covers 7 bases. V lost 2 bases and J lost 0; bases outside the gene matches: 6. Looked up from germline, CDR1 is DFQATT and CDR2 is SNEGSKA (reference sequence). This CDR3 region has 15 residues. The CDR3 is CSARITGTVNTEAFF. The CDR3 nucleotides are TGCAGTGCTAGAATCACCGGGACAGTGAACACTGAAGCTTTCTTT.

The chain employs TRBV20-1 and TRBJ2-1; 8 bases are a match to TRBD2. V dropped 5 bases and J dropped 4; count of bases not matched to a gene: 7. The germline gives CDR1 DFQATT, CDR2 SNEGSKA (reference sequence). The CDR3 runs 14 residues. CDR3 nucleotides: TGCAGTGCTGGGGGGAGCGGGGGTTACAATGAGCAGTTCTTC. It specifies CSAGGSGGYNEQFF.

This clonotype was seen only a few times. J is TRBJ1-5 and V is TRBV7-2; 7 nucleotides line up with TRBD1. CDR1 and CDR2 from the germline V gene are SGHTA and FQGNSA. V lost 1 base to trimming and J lost 4 bases; unmatched junction nucleotides: 4. The CDR3 has 15 amino acids. This CDR3 is CASSLVSGGNQPQHF. CDR3 bases: TGTGCCAGCAGCTTAGTTTCAGGGGGGAATCAGCCCCAGCATTTT.

This sequence joins TRBV7-9 and TRBJ2-5; 8 positions match TRBD2. Per germline, CDR1 SEHNR and CDR2 FQNEAQ (reference sequence). V shed 3 bases and J 4 bases; nucleotides not matched to a gene: 4. This CDR3 has 14 amino acids. CDR3: CASSFASGLETQYF. The DNA for the CDR3 is TGTGCCAGCAGCTTCGCTAGCGGGTTAGAGACCCAGTACTTC.

The V gene is TRBV20-1, the J gene TRBJ2-5; no clear D. There are 10 residues in the CDR3. The germline V gene encodes CDR1 DFQATT and CDR2 SNEGSKA (reference sequence). Trimming left V 7 bases short and J 7 bases short, with 10 bases between. The CDR3 region is CSVSSRTQYF. As DNA, the CDR3 is TGCAGTGTTTCGAGTCGGACCCAGTACTTC.

This chain joins TRBV9 and TRBJ2-1; tentatively, D is TRBD1 (5 bases). This CDR3 contains 16 residues. CDR1 and CDR2 (germline): SGDLS, YYNGEE. Trimming removed 0 bases at V and 7 bases at J, with 17 bases between. CDR3 sequence reads: CASSVDQGTPGNEQFF. CDR3 bases: TGTGCCAGCAGCGTAGACCAGGGAACCCCTGGAAATGAGCAGTTCTTC.

The sample holds a few counts of this clonotype. This chain joins TRBV14 and TRBJ2-3; the D gene is possibly TRBD1 (5 bases). The CDR3 consists of 15 residues. Trimming left V 3 bases short and J 2 bases short, with 12 bases between. Germline assignment: CDR1 SGHDN and CDR2 FVKESK. CDR3 amino acids: CASSQLRAPTDTQYF. CDR3 coding DNA: TGTGCCAGCAGCCAGCTCAGGGCCCCCACAGATACGCAGTATTTT.

V usage is TRBV6-7 and J usage is TRBJ1-5, with a tentative D call TRBD1 (6 bases). TRBV6-7 is an open reading frame, and its role is uncertain. This CDR3 spans 17 amino acids. V shed 2 bases and J shed 7 bases, with 21 bases lying between them. Here the CDR3 DNA reads TGTGCCAGCAGTTACCGACCCCCCGCAGGGGAAGGGCAGCCCCAGCATTTT. Encoded protein: CASSYRPPAGEGQPQHF.

This clonotype turned up a few times. The chain links TRBV6-6 to TRBJ1-2, with D hard to call. Per germline, CDR1 MNHNY and CDR2 SVGAGI (reference sequence). The length of the CDR3 is 15 residues. V was cut by 6 bases and J by 5 bases, with 19 bases left in between. The CDR3 region is CASRPGRPTAYGYTF. In DNA form, the CDR3 reads TGTGCCAGCAGACCCGGTAGACCCACCGCTTATGGCTACACCTTC.

The chain is built from TRBV7-3 and TRBJ1-5; 9 bases line up with TRBD1. Unmatched junction bases numbered 3, after V lost 11 bases and J lost 1 base. This CDR3 is built from 13 residues. The germline CDR1 and CDR2 sequences are SGHTA and FQGTGA. CDR3 nucleotide sequence: TGTGCCGGTGGACAGGGGAGCAATCAGCCCCAGCATTTT. Protein sequence: CAGGQGSNQPQHF.

This clonotype was picked up a small number of times. V is TRBV28 and J is TRBJ2-3; 8 bases align to TRBD2. The CDR3 totals 16 residues. Germline CDR1 is MDHEN and CDR2 is SYDVKM. Losses at the gene ends were 4 bases for V and 0 bases for J; bases not matched to a gene: 6. The DNA for the CDR3 is TGTGCCAGCAGTTCCCCTAGCGGGTCTAGCACAGATACGCAGTATTTT. It encodes CASSSPSGSSTDTQYF. The whole variable domain, remainder taken from reference TRBV28 and TRBJ2-3, is DVKVTQSSRYLVKRTGEKVFLECVQDMDHENMFWYRQDPGLGLRLIYFSYDVKMKEKGDIPEGYSVSREKKERFSLILESASTNQTSMYLCASSSPSGSSTDTQYFGPGTRLTVL.

The chain recombines TRBV20-1 with TRBJ2-7, with D perhaps being TRBD1 or TRBD2 (6 bases each). Trimming removed 1 base from V and 6 bases from J, with 19 bases in between. Germline lookup yields CDR1 DFQATT and CDR2 SNEGSKA (reference sequence). The CDR3 has 15 amino acids. The DNA of the CDR3 is TGCAGTGCTAGAGCTCGAGGGGGGCCCGGGTTCGAGCAGTACTTC. Translated, it gives CSARARGGPGFEQYF.

The J gene is TRBJ2-3, the V gene TRBV3-1; D not resolved. Germline-derived CDR1 and CDR2 are LGHDT and YNNKEL (reference sequence). CDR3 length: 12 amino acids. V was shortened by 7 bases and J by 6 bases, with 11 bases between the two germline ends. The CDR3: CASTRASDTQYF. CDR3 coding DNA: TGTGCCAGCACCCGAGCGTCGGATACGCAGTATTTT.